This T cell receptor (beta chain) was identified during a study of metastatic and nonmetastatic thyroid tumors. The overall study: Repertoire comparison spanned blood and tumor or nodule tissue of malignant and benign thyroid patients.

Overall study results and limits: According to reports, the diversity of TCR beta was significantly higher in malignant thyroid tumors than in benign nodules, and this held in both blood and tumor samples.

The germline CDR1 and CDR2 sequences are MNHEY and SVGAGI. The ends lost 2 bases at V and 3 bases at J; junction bases unmatched: 3. The CDR3 is 16 amino acids. In the authors' workflow: CDR3 was compared across clinicopathological groups, and the resulting differences were used to build a distant-metastasis classifier for papillary thyroid cancer. MiXCR reprocessed the PCR reads for TCRdb. Here the V and J calls rest on TCRdb's processing, not on the authors' analysis. Counted here are tens of thousands of clones, approximately 34% occurring once; the ten biggest clones make up 29%. Ahead of thyroid surgery, no patient had received treatment of any kind. Concerning this clone itself: Its antigen is unidentified.

What was sequenced was tumor tissue. The chain couples TRBV6-5 to TRBJ1-6; 8 positions match TRBD1. The sequence derives from a female donor with papillary thyroid cancer or a benign thyroid nodule (not recorded which). Some clones in this sample may be carry-over from other donors' samples. CDR3 region: CASSYPGQGYNSPLHF. CDR3 nucleotide sequence: TGTGCCAGCAGTTACCCCGGACAGGGCTATAATTCACCCCTCCACTTT.